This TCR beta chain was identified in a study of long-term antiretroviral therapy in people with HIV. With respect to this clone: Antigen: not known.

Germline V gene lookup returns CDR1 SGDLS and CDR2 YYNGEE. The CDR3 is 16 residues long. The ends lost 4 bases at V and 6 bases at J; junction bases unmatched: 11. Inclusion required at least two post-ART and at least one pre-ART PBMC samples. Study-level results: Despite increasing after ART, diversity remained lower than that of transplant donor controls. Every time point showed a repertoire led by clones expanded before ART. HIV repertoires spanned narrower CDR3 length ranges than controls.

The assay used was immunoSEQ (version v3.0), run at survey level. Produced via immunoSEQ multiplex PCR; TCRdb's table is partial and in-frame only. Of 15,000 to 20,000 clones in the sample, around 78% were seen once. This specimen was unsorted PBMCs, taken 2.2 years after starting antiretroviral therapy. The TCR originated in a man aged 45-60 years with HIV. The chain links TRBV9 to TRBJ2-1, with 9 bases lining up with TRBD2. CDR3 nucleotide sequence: TGTGCCAGCAGCCCCCGTAGCGGGGGAGCCCCCAATGAGCAGTTCTTC. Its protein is CASSPRSGGAPNEQFF. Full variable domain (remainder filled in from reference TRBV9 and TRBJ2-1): DSGVTQTPKHLITATGQRVTLRCSPRSGDLSVYWYQQSLDQGLQFLIQYYNGEERAKGNILERFSAQQFPDLHSELNLSSLELGDSALYFCASSPRSGGAPNEQFFGPGTRLTVL.